This T cell receptor (beta chain) was observed in a study of cytomegalovirus exposure and HLA in healthy donors. General study findings and limits: The authors enumerated 180 or so TCR beta chains as linked to cytomegalovirus. A later analysis showed HLA-associated TCR beta chains outstripping equally common others in clonal expansion. Productive status was seen about 90% or about 30% of the time for most TCR beta V segments in an earlier analysis.

The PCR ran on 60 Vbeta and 13 Jbeta primers. Repertoires were generated with immunoSEQ multiplex PCR, while TCRdb's copy carries only in-frame clones and drops some. This table holds around 20,000 clones, approximately 84% found once. In regard to this clone: Its target is unknown.

Donors counted as nominally healthy when sampled, yet unrecorded immune exposures were likely. The CDR3 consists of 16 residues. CDR1 is MRHNA and CDR2 is SNTAGT in the germline V gene. Trimming removed 5 bases from V and 8 bases from J; junction bases left unmatched: 9. Sequenced input: PBMCs. V usage is TRBV6-4 and J usage is TRBJ2-1, with 13 bases lining up with TRBD2. This sequence originates from a human donor in good health. CDR3 region: CASSTSGTSGMDEQFF. CDR3 nucleotide sequence: TGTGCCAGCAGTACCTCCGGGACTAGCGGGATGGATGAGCAGTTCTTC.